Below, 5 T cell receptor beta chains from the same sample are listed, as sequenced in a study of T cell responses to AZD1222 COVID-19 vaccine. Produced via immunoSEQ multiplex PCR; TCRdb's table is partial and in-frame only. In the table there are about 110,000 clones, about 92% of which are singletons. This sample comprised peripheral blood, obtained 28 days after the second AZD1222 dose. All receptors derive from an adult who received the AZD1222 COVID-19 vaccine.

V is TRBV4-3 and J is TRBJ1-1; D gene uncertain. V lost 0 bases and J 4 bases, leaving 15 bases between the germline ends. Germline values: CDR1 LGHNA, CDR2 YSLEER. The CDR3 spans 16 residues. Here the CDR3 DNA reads TGCGCCAGCAGCCAAGATCACTTCGGAGGAGGCACTGAAGCTTTCTTT. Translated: CASSQDHFGGGTEAFF.

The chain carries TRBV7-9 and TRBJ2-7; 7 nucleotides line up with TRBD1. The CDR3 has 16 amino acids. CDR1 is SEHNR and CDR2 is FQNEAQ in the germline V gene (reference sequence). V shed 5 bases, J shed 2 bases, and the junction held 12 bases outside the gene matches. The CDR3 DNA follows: TGTGCCAGCAGCCCTCACCCCACGACAGGGCCCTACGAGCAGTACTTC. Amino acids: CASSPHPTTGPYEQYF.

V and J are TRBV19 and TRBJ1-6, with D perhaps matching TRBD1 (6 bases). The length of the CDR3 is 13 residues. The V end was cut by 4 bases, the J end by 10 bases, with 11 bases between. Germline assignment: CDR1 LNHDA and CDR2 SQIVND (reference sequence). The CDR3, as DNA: TGTGCCAGTAGTACCAGGACAGAATCACCCCTCCACTTT. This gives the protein CASSTRTESPLHF.

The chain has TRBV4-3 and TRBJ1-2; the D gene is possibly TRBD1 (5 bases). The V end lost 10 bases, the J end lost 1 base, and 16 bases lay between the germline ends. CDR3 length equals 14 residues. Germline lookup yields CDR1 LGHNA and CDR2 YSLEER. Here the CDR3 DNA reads TGCGCCACCAAGAGGGACCGGCATAACTATGGCTACACCTTC. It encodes CATKRDRHNYGYTF.

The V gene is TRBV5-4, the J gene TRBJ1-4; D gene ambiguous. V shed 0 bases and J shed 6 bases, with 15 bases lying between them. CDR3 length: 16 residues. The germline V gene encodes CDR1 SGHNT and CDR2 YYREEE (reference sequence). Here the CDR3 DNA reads TGTGCCAGCAGCTTGGGGGCCGCGGGTCCGGATGAAAAACTGTTTTTT. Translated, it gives CASSLGAAGPDEKLFF. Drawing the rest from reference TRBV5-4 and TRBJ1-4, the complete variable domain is ETGVTQSPTHLIKTRGQQVTLRCSSQSGHNTVSWYQQALGQGPQFIFQYYREEENGRGNFPPRFSGLQFPNYSSELNVNALELDDSALYLCASSLGAAGPDEKLFFGSGTQLSVL.